These T cell receptor beta chains were read from a single sample in a study of blood T cell repertoires in COVID-19. This table comes from immunoSEQ multiplex PCR, and its TCRdb copy is limited to in-frame clones, with some not included. The data hold about 480,000 clones, with 85% to 90% observed a single time. Sequencing was carried out using peripheral blood. These receptors were obtained from a woman aged 25 to 45 with acute or convalescent COVID-19. Both conserved end residues are part of each CDR3. The D gene is left open where the match is weak. Rows give clone size only sometimes, using once, few, many, or a class for an expanded clone.

TRBJ2-7 TRBD1 - TRBV7-9 TGTGCCAGCAGCTTAGTTGGACAGGGGGGCCACGAGCAGTACTTC CASSLVGQGGHEQYF
TRBJ2-7 - - TRBV5-4 TGTGCCAGCAGCTGGGACACCCGCGAGCAGTACTTC CASSWDTREQYF
TRBJ1-2 TRBD1 once TRBV30 TGTGCCTGGATTCTCGGGACAGGGCGAGACTATGGCTACACCTTC CAWILGTGRDYGYTF
TRBJ2-7 TRBD2 - TRBV11-2 TGTGCCAGCAGCCCACTGGGGGGGAGAGTCTACGAGCAGTACTTC CASSPLGGRVYEQYF
TRBJ2-3 - - TRBV10-3 TGTGCCATCACCGACAGATCCACAGATACGCAGTATTTT CAITDRSTDTQYF
TRBJ1-1 - - TRBV4-1 TGCGCCAGCAGCCAAGAGGAGGACACTGAAGCTTTCTTT CASSQEEDTEAFF
TRBJ2-2 - - TRBV5-4 TGTGCCAGCAGCTTAAGGGGGGGGAGCACCGGGGAGCTGTTTTTT CASSLRGGSTGELFF
TRBJ1-1 TRBD1 - TRBV6-4 TGTGCCAGCAGGGGACAGCCAAGGTTCACTGAAGCTTTCTTT CASRGQPRFTEAFF
TRBJ1-2 - - TRBV18 TGTGCCAGCTCACCACCACAGGGCTCTAACTATGGCTACACCTTC CASSPPQGSNYGYTF
TRBJ1-2 - - TRBV7-9 TGTGCCAGCAGCGCAACAGGGATCCTCTGGGGCTACACCTTC CASSATGILWGYTF
TRBJ1-5 - once TRBV4-1 TGCGCCAGCAGCCAAGAGGCCACCCCAGGCAATCAGCCCCAGCATTTT CASSQEATPGNQPQHF
TRBJ1-2 - - TRBV6-1 TGTGCCAGCAGTGAAATCAGGGCGGGAGGCTACACCTTC CASSEIRAGGYTF
TRBJ2-2 - - TRBV27 TGTGCCAGCAGCTTCAACACCGGGGAGCTGTTTTTT CASSFNTGELFF